The T cell receptor beta chain under discussion was sequenced for a study of radiotherapy plus CTLA-4 blockade in lung cancer. Trimming removed 5 bases from V and 3 bases from J, with 14 bases in between. In germline, CDR1 is SEHNR, CDR2 FQNEAQ (reference sequence). The CDR3 consists of 14 residues. Sequencing used immunoSEQ multiplex PCR; TCRdb keeps in-frame clones, though not all of them. The data hold some 51,000 clones, with about three quarters observed a single time. The genes are TRBV7-9 and TRBJ2-7, with D possibly matching TRBD1 (5 bases). This receptor was obtained from a human donor with non-small cell lung cancer whose response to radiotherapy plus ipilimumab could not be evaluated. Sequencing was performed on peripheral blood, taken from a patient treated with radiotherapy plus ipilimumab. CDR3 residues: CASSPKGQNYEQYF. The DNA for the CDR3 is TGTGCCAGCAGCCCAAAGGGGCAGAACTACGAGCAGTACTTC.